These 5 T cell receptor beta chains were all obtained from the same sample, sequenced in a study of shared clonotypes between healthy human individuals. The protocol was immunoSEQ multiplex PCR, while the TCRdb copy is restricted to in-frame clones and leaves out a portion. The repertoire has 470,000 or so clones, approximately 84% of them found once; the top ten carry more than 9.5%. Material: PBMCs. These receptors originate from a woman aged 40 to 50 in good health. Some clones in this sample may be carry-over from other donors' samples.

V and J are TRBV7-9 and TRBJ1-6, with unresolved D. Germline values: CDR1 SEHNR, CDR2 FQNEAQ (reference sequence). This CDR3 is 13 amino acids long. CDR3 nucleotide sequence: TGTGGTGGTGCGGCCAACGCCAATTCACCCCTCCACTTT. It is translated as CGGAANANSPLHF.

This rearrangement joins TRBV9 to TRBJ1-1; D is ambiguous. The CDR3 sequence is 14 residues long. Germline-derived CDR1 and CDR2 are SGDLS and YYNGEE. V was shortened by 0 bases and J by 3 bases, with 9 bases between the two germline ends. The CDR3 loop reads CASSVVADYTEAFF. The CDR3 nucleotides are TGTGCCAGCAGCGTAGTGGCAGATTACACTGAAGCTTTCTTT.

The CDR3 loop is CSVDERDNEQFF. The CDR3 coding sequence is TGCAGCGTTGATGAGAGAGACAATGAGCAGTTCTTC. This chain connects TRBV29-1 to TRBJ2-1, with D hard to call. Trimming removed 3 bases from V and 5 bases from J, with 8 bases in between. CDR3 size: 12 residues. Germline V lookup: CDR1 SQVTM, CDR2 ANQGSEA.

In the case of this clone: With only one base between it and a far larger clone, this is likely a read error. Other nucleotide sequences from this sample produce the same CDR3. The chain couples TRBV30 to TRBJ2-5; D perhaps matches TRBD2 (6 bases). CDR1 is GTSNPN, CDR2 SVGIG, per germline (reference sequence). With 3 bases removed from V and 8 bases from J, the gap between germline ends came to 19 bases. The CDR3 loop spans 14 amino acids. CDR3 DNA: TGTGCCTGGAGGGATTGGAGGGCTCGAGGTACCCAGTACTTC. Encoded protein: CAWRDWRARGTQYF.

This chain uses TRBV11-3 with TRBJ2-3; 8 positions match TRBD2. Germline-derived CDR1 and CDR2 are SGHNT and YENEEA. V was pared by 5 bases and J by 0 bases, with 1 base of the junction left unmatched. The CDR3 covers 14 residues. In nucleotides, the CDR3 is TGTGCCAGCAGCCGCGGGGGGAGCACAGATACGCAGTATTTT. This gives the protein CASSRGGSTDTQYF.